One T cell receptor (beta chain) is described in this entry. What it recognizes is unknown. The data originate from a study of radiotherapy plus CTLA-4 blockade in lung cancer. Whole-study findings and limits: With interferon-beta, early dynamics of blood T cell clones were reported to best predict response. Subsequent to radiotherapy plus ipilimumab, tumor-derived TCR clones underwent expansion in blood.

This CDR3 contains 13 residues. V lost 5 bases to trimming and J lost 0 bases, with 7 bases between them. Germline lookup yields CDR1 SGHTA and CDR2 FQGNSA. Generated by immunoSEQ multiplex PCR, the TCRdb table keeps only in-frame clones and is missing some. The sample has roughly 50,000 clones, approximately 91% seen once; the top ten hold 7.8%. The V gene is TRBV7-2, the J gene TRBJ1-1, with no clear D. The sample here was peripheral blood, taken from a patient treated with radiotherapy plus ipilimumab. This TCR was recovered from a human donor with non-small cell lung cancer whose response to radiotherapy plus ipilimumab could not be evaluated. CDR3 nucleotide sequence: TGTGCCAGCAGCGGACTCATGAACACTGAAGCTTTCTTT. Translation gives CASSGLMNTEAFF.